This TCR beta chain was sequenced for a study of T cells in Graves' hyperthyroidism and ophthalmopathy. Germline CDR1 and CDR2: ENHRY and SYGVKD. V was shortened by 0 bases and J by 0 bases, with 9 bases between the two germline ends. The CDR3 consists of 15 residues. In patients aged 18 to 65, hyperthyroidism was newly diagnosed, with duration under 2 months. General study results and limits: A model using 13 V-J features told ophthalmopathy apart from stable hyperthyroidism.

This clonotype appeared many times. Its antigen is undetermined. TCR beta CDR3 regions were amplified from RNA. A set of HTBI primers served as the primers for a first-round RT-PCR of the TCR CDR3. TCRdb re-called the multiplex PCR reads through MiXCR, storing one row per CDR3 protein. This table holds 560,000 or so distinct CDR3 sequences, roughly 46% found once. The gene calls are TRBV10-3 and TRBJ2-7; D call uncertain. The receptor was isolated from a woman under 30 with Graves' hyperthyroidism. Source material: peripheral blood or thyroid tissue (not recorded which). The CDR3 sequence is CAISESTTISYEQYF. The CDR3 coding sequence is TGTGCCATCAGTGAGTCGACGACGATCTCCTACGAGCAGTACTTC.